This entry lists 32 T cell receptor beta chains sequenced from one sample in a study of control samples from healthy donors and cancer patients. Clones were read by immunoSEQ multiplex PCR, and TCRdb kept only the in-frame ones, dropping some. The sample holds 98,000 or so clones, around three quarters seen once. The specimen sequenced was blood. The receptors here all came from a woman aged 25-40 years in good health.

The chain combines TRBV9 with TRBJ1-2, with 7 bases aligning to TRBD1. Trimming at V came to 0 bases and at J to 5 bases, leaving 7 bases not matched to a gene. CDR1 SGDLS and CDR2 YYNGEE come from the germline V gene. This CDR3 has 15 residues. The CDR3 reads CASSVAGTDTYGYTF. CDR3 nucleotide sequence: TGTGCCAGCAGCGTAGCTGGGACAGATACTTATGGCTACACCTTC.

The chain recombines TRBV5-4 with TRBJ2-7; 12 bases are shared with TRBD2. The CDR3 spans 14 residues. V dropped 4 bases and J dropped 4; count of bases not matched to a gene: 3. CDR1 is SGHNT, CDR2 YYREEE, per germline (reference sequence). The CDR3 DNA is TGTGCCAGCAGCAGTACTAGCGGGGGGTACGAGCAGTACTTC. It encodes CASSSTSGGYEQYF. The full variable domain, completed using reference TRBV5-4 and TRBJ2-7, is ETGVTQSPTHLIKTRGQQVTLRCSSQSGHNTVSWYQQALGQGPQFIFQYYREEENGRGNFPPRFSGLQFPNYSSELNVNALELDDSALYLCASSSTSGGYEQYFGPGTRLTVT.

The CDR3, as DNA: TGTGCCAGCAGTTACCGGACAGGGAGCTATGGCTACACCTTC. Translated: CASSYRTGSYGYTF. The chain combines TRBV6-2 or TRBV6-3 with TRBJ1-2, with TRBD1 identical over 8 bases. J gave up 4 bases and V 2 bases, and 3 bases lay outside the gene matches. Germline CDR1 and CDR2: MNHEY and SVGEGT. CDR3 length equals 14 residues.

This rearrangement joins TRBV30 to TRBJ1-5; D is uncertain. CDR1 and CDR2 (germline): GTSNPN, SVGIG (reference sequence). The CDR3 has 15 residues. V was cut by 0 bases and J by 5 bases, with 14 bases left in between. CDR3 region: CAWSVRRGSDQPQHF. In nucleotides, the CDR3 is TGTGCCTGGAGTGTACGTCGCGGATCAGATCAGCCCCAGCATTTT.

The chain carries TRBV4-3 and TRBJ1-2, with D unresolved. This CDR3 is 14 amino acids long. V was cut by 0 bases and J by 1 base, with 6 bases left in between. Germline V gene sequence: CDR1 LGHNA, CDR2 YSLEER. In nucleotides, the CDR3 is TGCGCCAGCAGCCAAGAAACCCGTAACTATGGCTACACCTTC. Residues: CASSQETRNYGYTF.

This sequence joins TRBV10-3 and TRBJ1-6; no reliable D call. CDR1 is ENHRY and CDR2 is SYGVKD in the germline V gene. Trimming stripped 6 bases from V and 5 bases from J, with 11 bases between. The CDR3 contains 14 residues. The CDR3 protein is CAIRGTRDNSPLHF. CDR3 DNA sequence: TGTGCCATCAGGGGTACACGGGATAATTCACCCCTCCACTTT.

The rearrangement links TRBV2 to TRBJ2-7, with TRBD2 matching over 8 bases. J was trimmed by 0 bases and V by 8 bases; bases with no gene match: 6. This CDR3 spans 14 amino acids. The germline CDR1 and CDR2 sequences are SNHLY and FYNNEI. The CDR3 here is CASGKLAVSYEQYF. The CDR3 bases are TGTGCCAGCGGGAAACTAGCGGTCTCCTACGAGCAGTACTTC.

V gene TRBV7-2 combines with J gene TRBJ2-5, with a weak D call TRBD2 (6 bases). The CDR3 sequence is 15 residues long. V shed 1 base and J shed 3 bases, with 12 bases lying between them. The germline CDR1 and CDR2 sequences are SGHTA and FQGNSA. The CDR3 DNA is TGTGCCAGCAGCTTAGGCCGCGGGGCAAAAGAGACCCAGTACTTC. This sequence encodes CASSLGRGAKETQYF.

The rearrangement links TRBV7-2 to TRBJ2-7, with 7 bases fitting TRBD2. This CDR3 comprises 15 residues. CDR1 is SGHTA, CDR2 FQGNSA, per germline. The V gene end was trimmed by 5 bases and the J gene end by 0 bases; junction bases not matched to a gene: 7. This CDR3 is CASSISGSRSYEQYF. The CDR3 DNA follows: TGTGCCAGCAGCATTAGCGGGTCCCGCTCCTACGAGCAGTACTTC.

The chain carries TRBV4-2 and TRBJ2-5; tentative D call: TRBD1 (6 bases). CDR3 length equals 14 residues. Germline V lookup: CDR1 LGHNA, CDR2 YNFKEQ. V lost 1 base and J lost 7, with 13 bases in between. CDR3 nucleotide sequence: TGTGCCAGCAGCCAAGGATTAGGGGGTGCGACCCAGTACTTC. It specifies CASSQGLGGATQYF.

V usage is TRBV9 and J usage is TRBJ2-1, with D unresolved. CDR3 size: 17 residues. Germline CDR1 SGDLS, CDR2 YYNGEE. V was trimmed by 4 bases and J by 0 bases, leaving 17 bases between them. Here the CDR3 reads CASSSTGVLSSYNEQFF. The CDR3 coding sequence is TGTGCCAGCAGCTCGACGGGCGTTCTGAGCTCCTACAATGAGCAGTTCTTC.

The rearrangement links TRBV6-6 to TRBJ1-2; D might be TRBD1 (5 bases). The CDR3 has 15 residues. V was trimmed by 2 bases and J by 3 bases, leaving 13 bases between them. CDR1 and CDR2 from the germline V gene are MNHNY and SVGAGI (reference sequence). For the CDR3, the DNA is TGTGCCAGCAGTTACGGTGGCAGGGCAGACTATGGCTACACCTTC. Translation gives CASSYGGRADYGYTF.

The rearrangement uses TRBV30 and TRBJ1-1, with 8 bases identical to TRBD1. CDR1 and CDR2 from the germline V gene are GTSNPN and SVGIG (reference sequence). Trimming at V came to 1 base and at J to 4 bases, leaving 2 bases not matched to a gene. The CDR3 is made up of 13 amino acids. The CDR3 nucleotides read TGTGCCTGGAGTGAAGGACAGGGCACTGAAGCTTTCTTT. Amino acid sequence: CAWSEGQGTEAFF.

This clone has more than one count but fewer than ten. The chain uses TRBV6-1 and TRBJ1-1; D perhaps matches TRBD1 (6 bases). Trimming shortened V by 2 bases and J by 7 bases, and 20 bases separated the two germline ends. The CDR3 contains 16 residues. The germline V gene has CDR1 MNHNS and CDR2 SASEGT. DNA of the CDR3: TGTGCCAGCAGTGAACCAGCACGGGGGGCCTTAAGTGAAGCTTTCTTT. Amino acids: CASSEPARGALSEAFF.

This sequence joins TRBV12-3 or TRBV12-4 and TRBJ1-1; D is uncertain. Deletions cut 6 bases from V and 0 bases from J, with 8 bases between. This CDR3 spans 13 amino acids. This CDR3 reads CASSSKLNTEAFF. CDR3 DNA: TGTGCCAGCAGCTCCAAGTTGAACACTGAAGCTTTCTTT.

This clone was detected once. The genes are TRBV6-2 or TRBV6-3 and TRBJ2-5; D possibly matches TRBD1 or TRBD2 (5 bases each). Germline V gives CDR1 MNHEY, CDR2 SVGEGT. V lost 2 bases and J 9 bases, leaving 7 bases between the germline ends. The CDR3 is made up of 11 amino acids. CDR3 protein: CASSYVGAQYF. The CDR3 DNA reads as TGTGCCAGCAGTTACGTGGGGGCCCAGTACTTC.

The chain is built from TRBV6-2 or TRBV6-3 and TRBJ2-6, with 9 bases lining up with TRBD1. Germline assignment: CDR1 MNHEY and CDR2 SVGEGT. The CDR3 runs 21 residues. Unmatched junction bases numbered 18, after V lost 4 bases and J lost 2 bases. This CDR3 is CASSSLASGTGFFTGANVLTF. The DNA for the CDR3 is TGTGCCAGCAGTTCACTCGCTTCCGGGACAGGGTTTTTTACTGGGGCCAACGTCCTGACTTTC.

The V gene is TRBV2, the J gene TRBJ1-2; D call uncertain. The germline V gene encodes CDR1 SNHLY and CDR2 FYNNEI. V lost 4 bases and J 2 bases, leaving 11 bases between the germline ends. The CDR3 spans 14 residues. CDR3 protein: CASSVSDGNYGYTF. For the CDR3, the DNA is TGTGCCAGCAGTGTTTCCGACGGGAACTATGGCTACACCTTC. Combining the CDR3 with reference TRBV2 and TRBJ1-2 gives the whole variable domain EPEVTQTPSHQVTQMGQEVILRCVPISNHLYFYWYRQILGQKVEFLVSFYNNEISEKSEIFDDQFSVERPDGSNFTLKIRSTKLEDSAMYFCASSVSDGNYGYTFGSGTRLTVV.

CDR3 sequence reads: CASREGNQPQHF. In nucleotides, the CDR3 is TGTGCCAGCCGGGAGGGCAATCAGCCCCAGCATTTT. The chain has TRBV6-6 and TRBJ1-5, with D unclear. Germline CDR1 MNHNY, CDR2 SVGAGI (reference sequence). The CDR3 covers 12 residues. The ends were cut back, 8 bases at V and 2 bases at J, with 7 bases in the middle.

The CDR3 DNA is TGTGCCTGGAGGGCTTATATGAACACTGAAGCTTTCTTT. Translation gives CAWRAYMNTEAFF. This rearrangement joins TRBV30 to TRBJ1-1; D unclear. Germline CDR1 reads GTSNPN; CDR2 reads SVGIG (reference sequence). Trimming removed 3 bases at V and 0 bases at J, with 8 bases between. This CDR3 spans 13 amino acids.

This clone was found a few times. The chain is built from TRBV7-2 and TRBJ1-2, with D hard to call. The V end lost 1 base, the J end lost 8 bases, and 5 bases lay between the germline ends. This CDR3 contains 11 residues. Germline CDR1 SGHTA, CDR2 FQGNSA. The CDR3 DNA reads TGTGCCAGCAGCTTAGATCCCGGCTACACCTTC. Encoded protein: CASSLDPGYTF.

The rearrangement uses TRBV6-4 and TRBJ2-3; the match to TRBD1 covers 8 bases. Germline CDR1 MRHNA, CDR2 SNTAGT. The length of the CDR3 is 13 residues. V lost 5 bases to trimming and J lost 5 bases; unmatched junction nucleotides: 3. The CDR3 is CASSPGGGDTQYF. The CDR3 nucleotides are TGTGCCAGCAGTCCAGGGGGCGGAGATACGCAGTATTTT.

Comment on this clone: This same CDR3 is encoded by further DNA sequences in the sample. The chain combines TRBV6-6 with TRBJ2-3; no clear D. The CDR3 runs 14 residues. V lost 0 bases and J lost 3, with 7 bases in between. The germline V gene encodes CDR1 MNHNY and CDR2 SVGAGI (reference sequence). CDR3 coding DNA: TGTGCCAGCAGTTACTCATTAGGGACAGATACGCAGTATTTT. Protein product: CASSYSLGTDTQYF.

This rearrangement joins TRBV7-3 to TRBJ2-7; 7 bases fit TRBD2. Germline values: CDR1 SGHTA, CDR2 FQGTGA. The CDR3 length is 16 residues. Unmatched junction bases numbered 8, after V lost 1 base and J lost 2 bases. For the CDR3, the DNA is TGTGCCAGCAGCTTAAGCGGAGCTAGCGGTACCTACGAGCAGTACTTC. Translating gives CASSLSGASGTYEQYF.

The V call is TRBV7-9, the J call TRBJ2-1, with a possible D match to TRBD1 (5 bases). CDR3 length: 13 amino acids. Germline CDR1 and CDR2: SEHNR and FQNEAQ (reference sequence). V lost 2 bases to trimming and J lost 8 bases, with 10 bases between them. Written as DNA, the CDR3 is TGTGCCAGCAGCTTACCGGGCAGGGATGAGCAGTTCTTC. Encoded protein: CASSLPGRDEQFF.

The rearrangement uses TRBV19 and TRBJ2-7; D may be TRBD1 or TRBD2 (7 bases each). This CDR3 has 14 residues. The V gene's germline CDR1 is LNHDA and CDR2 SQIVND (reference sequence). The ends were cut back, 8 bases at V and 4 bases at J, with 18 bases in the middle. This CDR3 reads CASSRGGDRYEQYF. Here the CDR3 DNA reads TGTGCCAGTTCCAGGGGGGGGGACCGGTACGAGCAGTACTTC.

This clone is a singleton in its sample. The CDR3 is CASGLYHTPWELFF. For the CDR3, the DNA is TGTGCTAGTGGTTTGTACCATACACCCTGGGAGCTGTTTTTT. The chain carries TRBV12-5 and TRBJ2-2; D is ambiguous. Germline assignment: CDR1 LGHNT and CDR2 FRNRAP. The CDR3 length is 14 residues. The V gene lost 2 bases and the J gene lost 9 bases, with 13 bases spanning the gap.

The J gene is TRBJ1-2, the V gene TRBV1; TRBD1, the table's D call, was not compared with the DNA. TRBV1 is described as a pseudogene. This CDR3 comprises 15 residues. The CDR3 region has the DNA TGCACCAGCAGCTTGGGCCGTCACCCCGCATATGGCTACACCTTC. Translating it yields CTSSLGRHPAYGYTF.

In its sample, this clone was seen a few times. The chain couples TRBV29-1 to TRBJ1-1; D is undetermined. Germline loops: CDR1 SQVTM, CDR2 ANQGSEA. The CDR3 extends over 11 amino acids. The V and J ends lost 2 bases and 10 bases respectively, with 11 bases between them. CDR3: CSVEFETTAFF. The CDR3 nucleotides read TGCAGCGTTGAATTCGAGACTACAGCTTTCTTT. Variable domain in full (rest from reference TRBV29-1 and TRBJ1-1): SAVISQKPSRDICQRGTSLTIQCQVDSQVTMMFWYRQQPGQSLTLIATANQGSEATYESGFVIDKFPISRPNLTFSTLTVSNMSPEDSSIYLCSVEFETTAFFGQGTRLTVV.

CDR3 in amino acids: CASTPSGGGSEQYF. DNA of the CDR3: TGTGCCAGCACCCCGAGCGGGGGAGGATCCGAGCAGTACTTC. The chain carries TRBV6-5 and TRBJ2-7, with 8 bases that match TRBD2. This CDR3 is 14 amino acids long. The ends lost 7 bases at V and 6 bases at J; junction bases unmatched: 11. Germline lookup yields CDR1 MNHEY and CDR2 SVGAGI.

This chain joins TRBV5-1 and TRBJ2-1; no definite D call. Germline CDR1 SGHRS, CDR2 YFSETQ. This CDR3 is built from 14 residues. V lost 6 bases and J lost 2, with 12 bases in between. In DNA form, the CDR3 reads TGCGCCAGCAATCCGTCGGTGCCCTACAATGAGCAGTTCTTC. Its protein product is CASNPSVPYNEQFF.

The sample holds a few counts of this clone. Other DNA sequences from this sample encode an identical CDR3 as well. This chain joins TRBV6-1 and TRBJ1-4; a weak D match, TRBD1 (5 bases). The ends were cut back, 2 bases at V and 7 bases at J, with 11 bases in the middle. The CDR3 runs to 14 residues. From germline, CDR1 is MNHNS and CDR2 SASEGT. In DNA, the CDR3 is TGTGCCAGCAGTGAACAGGGATGGGGTGAAAAACTGTTTTTT. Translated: CASSEQGWGEKLFF.